The clone carrying this TCR beta chain turned up a few times. The target antigen is unknown. The germline V gene has CDR1 MGHRA and CDR2 YSYEKL. The CDR3 contains 13 residues. V was trimmed by 1 base and J by 8 bases, leaving 9 bases between them. The data belong to a study of blood T cells in healthy people across ages. Sample-barcoded 5' priming and a J-beta primer mix drove a second PCR of about 6 to 12 cycles. Each cDNA molecule, via a template-switch adaptor with 12 random nucleotides, was tagged. TCRdb passed the 5' RACE reads through MiXCR, listing each CDR3 protein once. The sample shows around 870,000 distinct CDR3 sequences, 29% of them seen only once. Overall study findings and caveats: Estimated diversity, derived from one million T cells, was regarded as an underestimate. There was a strong correlation between TCR beta diversity and naive T cell percentage.

This receptor was identified in an elderly woman in good health. The sequenced sample was blood. The chain has TRBV4-1 and TRBJ2-1; D possibly corresponds to TRBD1 (5 bases). DNA for the CDR3: TGCGCCAGCAGCCAAGGTCAACAGGATGAGCAGTTCTTC. Translated: CASSQGQQDEQFF.